One sample yielded the 18 T cell receptor beta chains listed below, sequenced in a study of CD8 T cells in Susac syndrome. RNA, at roughly 0.45 to 1 ug, was reverse transcribed with random hexamers. TCRdb processed the immunoSEQ multiplex PCR reads anew with MiXCR; each CDR3 protein has one entry. The table has about 240,000 distinct CDR3 sequences, 90% to 97% seen once; the top ten hold approximately 0.1%. Sequences were obtained from CD4+ T cells from PBMCs. These receptors originate from a human donor with Susac syndrome.

V and J are TRBV10-3 and TRBJ2-5; 9 bases are a match to TRBD1. The V segment lost 8 bases and the J segment 1 base; nucleotides outside the gene matches: 2. This CDR3 contains 13 residues. Per the germline V gene, CDR1 is ENHRY and CDR2 is SYGVKD. CDR3 amino acids: CAIGTGTQETQYF. DNA for the CDR3: TGTGCCATCGGGACAGGGACCCAAGAGACCCAGTACTTC.

The DNA for the CDR3 is TGCGCCAGCAGCCCCGACGAGAACACTGAAGCTTTCTTT. Its protein is CASSPDENTEAFF. The rearrangement uses TRBV5-1 and TRBJ1-1; D unresolved. From germline, CDR1 is SGHRS and CDR2 YFSETQ. CDR3 length: 13 residues. Trimming took off 4 bases at V and 1 base at J, with 8 bases between the two ends.

This chain connects TRBV20-1 to TRBJ1-2, with 9 bases lining up with TRBD1. Trimming removed 6 bases from V and 6 bases from J; junction bases left unmatched: 5. The CDR3 is 12 residues long. Per the germline V gene, CDR1 is DFQATT and CDR2 is SNEGSKA (reference sequence). The CDR3 coding sequence is TGCAGTGCGGCAGGACAGGGGCATGGCTACACCTTC. Translated, it gives CSAAGQGHGYTF.

The chain joins TRBV29-1 to TRBJ2-7, with 9 bases fitting TRBD2. This CDR3 is built from 14 residues. Trimming removed 2 bases from V and 3 bases from J; junction bases left unmatched: 5. The germline gives CDR1 SQVTM, CDR2 ANQGSEA. This chain's CDR3 is CSVELASGVYEQYF. As DNA, the CDR3 is TGCAGCGTTGAACTGGCTAGCGGGGTCTACGAGCAGTACTTC.

The V call is TRBV2, the J call TRBJ2-7; 10 bases agree with TRBD2. CDR1 is SNHLY and CDR2 is FYNNEI in the germline V gene. CDR3 length equals 15 residues. V lost 4 bases and J lost 6; bases outside the gene matches: 9. CDR3 nucleotide sequence: TGTGCCAGCAGTGGCAGGACTAGCGGAGGGGTCGAGCAGTACTTC. Its protein product is CASSGRTSGGVEQYF.

The CDR3 DNA sequence: TGCAGCGTCTCGGTACAGCCCAATCAGCCCCAGCATTTT. Protein product: CSVSVQPNQPQHF. The chain has TRBV29-1 and TRBJ1-5; no clear D. The V gene lost 6 bases and the J gene lost 3 bases, with 12 bases spanning the gap. Per germline, CDR1 SQVTM and CDR2 ANQGSEA. This CDR3 spans 13 amino acids.

This clonotype has only one observation. The chain carries TRBV29-1 and TRBJ1-1; possibly TRBD1 for D (6 bases). Germline CDR1 reads SQVTM; CDR2 reads ANQGSEA. Trimming took off 4 bases at V and 11 bases at J, with 14 bases between the two ends. This CDR3 region has 11 residues. The CDR3 bases are TGCAGCGTTGCCAGAAGGGGGTTGGCTTTCTTT. Protein: CSVARRGLAFF.

This clonotype has only a few counts. The J gene is TRBJ2-1, the V gene TRBV7-9; TRBD2 aligns across 7 bases. The V and J ends lost 3 bases and 3 bases, in that order; junction bases with no gene match: 5. This CDR3 has 15 amino acids. Germline CDR1 and CDR2: SEHNR and FQNEAQ (reference sequence). As DNA, the CDR3 is TGTGCCAGCAGCTTGGGAGGGGCGTTCTACAATGAGCAGTTCTTC. It yields the protein CASSLGGAFYNEQFF.

The chain carries TRBV9 and TRBJ2-7, with D possibly TRBD2 on 5 matching bases. Trimming shortened V by 1 base and J by 6 bases, and 14 bases separated the two germline ends. CDR3 length: 14 amino acids. Germline CDR1 SGDLS, CDR2 YYNGEE. CDR3: CASSVSFSVGEQYF. The CDR3 nucleotides are TGTGCCAGCAGCGTAAGCTTTAGCGTCGGCGAGCAGTACTTC. Full variable domain (outside the CDR3, taken from reference TRBV9 and TRBJ2-7): DSGVTQTPKHLITATGQRVTLRCSPRSGDLSVYWYQQSLDQGLQFLIQYYNGEERAKGNILERFSAQQFPDLHSELNLSSLELGDSALYFCASSVSFSVGEQYFGPGTRLTVT.

V is TRBV28 and J is TRBJ2-5; D unclear. The CDR3 length is 11 residues. V dropped 6 bases and J dropped 5 bases, with 7 bases sitting between them. Germline CDR1 is MDHEN and CDR2 is SYDVKM. CDR3 coding DNA: TGTGCCAGCAGGACGCCCGAGACCCAGTACTTC. Translated: CASRTPETQYF.

The chain couples TRBV7-9 to TRBJ2-7; TRBD2 agrees at 13 bases. The ends lost 2 bases at V and 6 bases at J; junction bases unmatched: 4. Germline V gene lookup returns CDR1 SEHNR and CDR2 FQNEAQ (reference sequence). The CDR3 covers 15 residues. CDR3 loop: CASSLLGLAGVEQYF. CDR3 nucleotides: TGTGCCAGCAGCTTATTAGGACTAGCGGGAGTCGAGCAGTACTTC.

This clonotype was counted only a few times. The chain employs TRBV6-6 and TRBJ1-4, with D unclear. Trimming left V 4 bases short and J 5 bases short, with 2 bases between. This CDR3 is 11 amino acids long. From germline, CDR1 is MNHNY and CDR2 SVGAGI (reference sequence). CDR3 DNA sequence: TGTGCCAGCAGTTTAAATGAAAAACTGTTTTTT. Residues: CASSLNEKLFF.

The gene calls are TRBV9 and TRBJ2-6, with D hard to call. There are 18 residues in the CDR3. The germline V gene has CDR1 SGDLS and CDR2 YYNGEE. Trimming cost V 3 bases and J 3 bases, with 19 bases left between them. CDR3 loop: CASSGDQVPVGGANVLTF. Here the CDR3 DNA reads TGTGCCAGCAGCGGAGACCAGGTCCCTGTGGGTGGGGCCAACGTCCTGACTTTC. The full variable domain, its missing parts supplied by reference TRBV9 and TRBJ2-6, is DSGVTQTPKHLITATGQRVTLRCSPRSGDLSVYWYQQSLDQGLQFLIQYYNGEERAKGNILERFSAQQFPDLHSELNLSSLELGDSALYFCASSGDQVPVGGANVLTFGAGSRLTVL.

The chain links TRBV23-1 to TRBJ2-7, with 8 bases identical to TRBD2. TRBV23-1 is flagged as an ORF with uncertain function. The CDR3 contains 12 residues. Trimming took 10 bases from V and 4 from J; bases not matched to a gene: 6. The CDR3, as DNA: TGCGCCATCCAGACTAGCGAGTACGAGCAGTACTTC. Its protein is CAIQTSEYEQYF.

This chain uses TRBV20-1 with TRBJ2-1; 9 bases line up with TRBD2. With V trimmed by 3 bases and J by 3 bases, 6 bases remained unmatched. Germline loops: CDR1 DFQATT, CDR2 SNEGSKA (reference sequence). The CDR3 has 15 residues. The CDR3 sequence: CSASLGLASYNEQFF. For the CDR3, the DNA is TGCAGTGCTAGTTTAGGACTAGCGAGCTACAATGAGCAGTTCTTC.

The chain links TRBV29-1 to TRBJ2-5; the D gene is possibly TRBD1 (6 bases). Per the germline V gene, CDR1 is SQVTM and CDR2 is ANQGSEA. The length of the CDR3 is 15 residues. Trimming took 6 bases from V and 2 from J, leaving 19 bases between them. The chain's CDR3 is CSVGTTGGFQETQYF. Written as DNA, the CDR3 is TGCAGCGTGGGCACGACAGGCGGTTTTCAAGAGACCCAGTACTTC. Using reference TRBV29-1 and TRBJ2-5 for the parts outside the CDR3, the full variable domain is SAVISQKPSRDICQRGTSLTIQCQVDSQVTMMFWYRQQPGQSLTLIATANQGSEATYESGFVIDKFPISRPNLTFSTLTVSNMSPEDSSIYLCSVGTTGGFQETQYFGPGTRLLVL.

The rearrangement links TRBV30 to TRBJ2-1; TRBD2 agrees at 9 bases. Germline V gives CDR1 GTSNPN, CDR2 SVGIG (reference sequence). The CDR3 length is 14 residues. V trimming: 4 bases; J trimming: 4 bases; junction bases outside the gene matches: 5. The CDR3 region is CAWKTSGKYNEQFF. The DNA of the CDR3 is TGTGCCTGGAAGACTAGCGGAAAATACAATGAGCAGTTCTTC.

The chain is built from TRBV7-2 and TRBJ2-2, with D possibly being TRBD1 or TRBD2 (5 bases each). Trimming shortened V by 5 bases and J by 2 bases, and 12 bases separated the two germline ends. Germline V gives CDR1 SGHTA, CDR2 FQGNSA. This CDR3 contains 15 residues. CDR3 region: CASSAGTANTGELFF. The CDR3 DNA reads as TGTGCCAGCAGCGCTGGGACGGCCAACACCGGGGAGCTGTTTTTT. The variable domain in full, completed from reference TRBV7-2 and TRBJ2-2, reads GAGVSQSPSNKVTEKGKDVELRCDPISGHTALYWYRQSLGQGLEFLIYFQGNSAPDKSGLPSDRFSAERTGGSVSTLTIQRTQQEDSAVYLCASSAGTANTGELFFGEGSRLTVL.